The 11 T cell receptor beta chains listed next were all sequenced from one sample in a study of cytomegalovirus exposure and HLA in healthy donors. The PCR employed 60 Vbeta primers together with 13 Jbeta primers. Using immunoSEQ multiplex PCR, the repertoire was profiled, and TCRdb retains in-frame clones only, with some absent. The data contain approximately 130,000 clones, over 70% of them singletons. Sequencing input: PBMCs. These receptors came from a woman between 40 and 50 years old in good health and CMV-seronegative.

V and J are TRBV6-5 and TRBJ1-4; D remains unclear. V lost 3 bases, J lost 0 bases, and 11 bases lay in between. The CDR3 length is 16 residues. Germline CDR1 MNHEY, CDR2 SVGAGI. The CDR3 DNA is TGTGCCAGCAGTTATTCACTTCTTGCAACTAATGAAAAACTGTTTTTT. This translates into CASSYSLLATNEKLFF.

The V call is TRBV5-1, the J call TRBJ2-3; 10 bases map to TRBD2. Looked up from germline, CDR1 is SGHRS and CDR2 is YFSETQ. V lost 4 bases to trimming and J lost 2 bases; unmatched junction nucleotides: 4. The CDR3 runs 15 residues. Here the CDR3 DNA reads TGCGCCAGCAGCGCCGGACTAGCGGCCACAGATACGCAGTATTTT. Translated: CASSAGLAATDTQYF. The full variable domain, completed using reference TRBV5-1 and TRBJ2-3, is KAGVTQTPRYLIKTRGQQVTLSCSPISGHRSVSWYQQTPGQGLQFLFEYFSETQRNKGNFPGRFSGRQFSNSRSEMNVSTLELGDSALYLCASSAGLAATDTQYFGPGTRLTVL.

The J gene is TRBJ2-7, the V gene TRBV4-1; TRBD2 is a possible D gene (7 bases). CDR3 length: 15 amino acids. Trimming left V 0 bases short and J 2 bases short, with 11 bases between. CDR1 and CDR2 (germline): MGHRA, YSYEKL. In DNA form, the CDR3 reads TGCGCCAGCAGCCAAGAGGAGGGGGGGGCCTACGAGCAGTACTTC. Translating gives CASSQEEGGAYEQYF.

The chain links TRBV7-9 to TRBJ2-1; 12 bases map to TRBD2. CDR1 and CDR2 from the germline V gene are SEHNR and FQNEAQ (reference sequence). The V segment lost 1 base and the J segment 2 bases; nucleotides outside the gene matches: 6. The CDR3 extends over 18 amino acids. DNA of the CDR3: TGTGCCAGCAGCTTAGGAAGGACTAGCGGGGATACCTACAATGAGCAGTTCTTC. Its translation: CASSLGRTSGDTYNEQFF.

The chain combines TRBV9 with TRBJ2-4; a weak D match, TRBD2 (5 bases). V was trimmed by 3 bases and J by 0 bases, leaving 13 bases between them. The CDR3 contains 16 residues. Germline lookup yields CDR1 SGDLS and CDR2 YYNGEE. This chain's CDR3 is CASSGSGLLAKNIQYF. The CDR3 DNA is TGTGCCAGCAGCGGCAGCGGATTGCTAGCCAAAAACATTCAGTACTTC.

This clone has only one observation. The chain carries TRBV6-5 and TRBJ1-2; D is perhaps TRBD1 (6 bases). Trimming shortened V by 2 bases and J by 2 bases, and 12 bases separated the two germline ends. CDR3 length: 15 amino acids. The germline V gene has CDR1 MNHEY and CDR2 SVGAGI. For the CDR3, the DNA is TGTGCCAGCAGTTACGGGGGGGCGACAAACTATGGCTACACCTTC. It translates to CASSYGGATNYGYTF.

The chain uses TRBV29-1 and TRBJ2-7; possibly TRBD2 for D (6 bases). Germline CDR1 SQVTM, CDR2 ANQGSEA. Trimming cost V 4 bases and J 6 bases, with 16 bases left between them. The CDR3 is 13 residues long. CDR3 sequence reads: CSVVLRDRSEQYF. CDR3 in DNA: TGCAGCGTTGTATTGCGGGATCGGTCCGAGCAGTACTTC.

The genes are TRBV11-2 and TRBJ2-7; TRBD1 agrees at 8 bases. The CDR3 is 15 amino acids. Per germline, CDR1 SGHAT and CDR2 FQNNGV. The J segment lost 3 bases and the V segment lost 0 bases, leaving 4 bases of the junction unmatched. The DNA of the CDR3 is TGTGCCAGCAGCTTAGACCAGGGGGCCTTCTACGAGCAGTACTTC. Translating gives CASSLDQGAFYEQYF. The full variable domain, rest sourced from reference TRBV11-2 and TRBJ2-7, is EAGVAQSPRYKIIEKRQSVAFWCNPISGHATLYWYQQILGQGPKLLIQFQNNGVVDDSQLPKDRFSAERLKGVDSTLKIQPAKLEDSAVYLCASSLDQGAFYEQYFGPGTRLTVT.

The chain recombines TRBV6-5 with TRBJ2-5; 8 bases map to TRBD1. Germline V gives CDR1 MNHEY, CDR2 SVGAGI. The junction had 9 bases not matched to a gene; V was cut back by 2 bases and J by 4 bases. The CDR3 loop spans 16 amino acids. CDR3 coding DNA: TGTGCCAGCAGTTACGGGACAGGAAGGTTTGGAGAGACCCAGTACTTC. Amino acids: CASSYGTGRFGETQYF.

The chain combines TRBV27 with TRBJ2-7; 8 nucleotides align to TRBD2. Per germline, CDR1 MNHEY and CDR2 SMNVEV (reference sequence). Losses at the gene ends were 6 bases for V and 4 bases for J; bases not matched to a gene: 11. CDR3 length: 15 amino acids. The DNA for the CDR3 is TGTGCCAGCAGACTTACAAGCGGGAGTGCTTACGAGCAGTACTTC. This translates into CASRLTSGSAYEQYF.

The V gene is TRBV7-8, the J gene TRBJ2-7, with TRBD1 as a possible D gene (5 bases). CDR1 is SGHVS, CDR2 FQNEAQ, per germline. CDR3 size: 15 residues. Trimming removed 5 bases from V and 7 bases from J, with 21 bases in between. CDR3 sequence: CASSPFGASVGEQYF. CDR3 sequence (DNA): TGTGCCAGCAGCCCTTTTGGGGCGTCCGTTGGAGAGCAGTACTTC.